A single sample is the source of the 10 T cell receptor beta chains below, sequenced in a study of beta chain features in type 1 diabetes. Expressed TCRB transcripts were sequenced, since all the RNA that had been isolated was reverse transcribed. Using immunoSEQ multiplex PCR, the repertoire was profiled, and TCRdb retains in-frame clones only, with some absent. Among roughly 610,000 clones, around a sixth were seen once, and the ten largest hold around 0.095%. The source material was naive CD4+ T cells from blood. The receptors shown here come from a man between 18 and 29 years old in good health.

This clone showed up just a few times. CDR3 loop: CASSPYTSSRIANYGYTF. The CDR3 DNA is TGTGCCAGCAGCCCTTACACATCCTCCCGGATAGCTAACTATGGCTACACCTTC. The V and J genes are TRBV4-2 and TRBJ1-2; D unclear. The germline gives CDR1 LGHNA, CDR2 YNFKEQ. V was shortened by 4 bases and J by 0 bases, with 21 bases between the two germline ends. The CDR3 covers 18 residues.

The gene calls are TRBV21-1 and TRBJ1-2. TRBV21-1 is marked as a pseudogene. The CDR3 covers 13 residues. The CDR3 sequence is CASSRYPGVGYTF. The CDR3 DNA follows: TGTGCCAGCAGCAGGTACCCCGGTGTGGGCTACACCTTC.

This clone was seen a handful of times. The rearrangement joins TRBV27 to TRBJ2-1; D is perhaps TRBD1 (5 bases). V was pared by 5 bases and J by 0 bases, with 14 bases between. The length of the CDR3 is 16 residues. Germline CDR1 and CDR2: MNHEY and SMNVEV (reference sequence). This chain's CDR3 is CASSLRTLPSYNEQFF. DNA for the CDR3: TGTGCCAGCAGTCTCCGGACACTGCCCTCCTACAATGAGCAGTTCTTC.

The chain combines TRBV9 with TRBJ2-1; D is uncertain. CDR3 length: 12 residues. The germline V gene has CDR1 SGDLS and CDR2 YYNGEE. Trimming removed 1 base from V and 5 bases from J, with 4 bases in between. CDR3 region: CASSVRNNEQFF. For the CDR3, the DNA is TGTGCCAGCAGCGTAAGGAACAATGAGCAGTTCTTC.

A few counts support this clone. The CDR3 reads CASSYSGVKVNQPQHF. Here the CDR3 DNA reads TGTGCCAGCAGTTACAGTGGGGTCAAGGTAAATCAGCCCCAGCATTTT. The V call is TRBV6-5, the J call TRBJ1-5; D not resolved. CDR3 length: 16 residues. Per germline, CDR1 MNHEY and CDR2 SVGAGI. V shed 2 bases and J shed 4 bases, with 15 bases lying between them.

This chain uses TRBV5-1 with TRBJ2-2; possibly TRBD2 for D (5 bases). Trimming removed 0 bases from V and 0 bases from J, with 9 bases in between. The CDR3 sequence is 16 residues long. Germline V lookup: CDR1 SGHRS, CDR2 YFSETQ. The CDR3 bases are TGCGCCAGCAGCTTGGTTCCAGCGGCGAACACCGGGGAGCTGTTTTTT. This codes for CASSLVPAANTGELFF.

This clone was seen more than once but under ten times. The chain recombines TRBV18 with TRBJ2-3; TRBD1 or TRBD2 may be the D gene (5 bases each). The CDR3 totals 15 residues. V was pared by 7 bases and J by 0 bases, with 14 bases between. Germline CDR1 reads KGHSH; CDR2 reads LQKENI. CDR3 nucleotide sequence: TGTGCCAGCTTCACCATGGGACCGAGCACAGATACGCAGTATTTT. It encodes CASFTMGPSTDTQYF.

V and J are TRBV7-9 and TRBJ1-1; 7 bases fit TRBD1. This CDR3 has 15 residues. Trimming took 5 bases from V and 6 from J; bases not matched to a gene: 12. Germline V gene lookup returns CDR1 SEHNR and CDR2 FQNEAQ (reference sequence). Written as DNA, the CDR3 is TGTGCCAGCAGCCCCCGACAGGGATCAAACTCTGAAGCTTTCTTT. Its translation: CASSPRQGSNSEAFF.

The chain has TRBV7-2 and TRBJ2-1, with TRBD2 identical over 8 bases. The junction had 9 bases not matched to a gene; V was cut back by 5 bases and J by 6 bases. Germline V gene sequence: CDR1 SGHTA, CDR2 FQGNSA. The CDR3 length is 15 residues. The DNA for the CDR3 is TGTGCCAGCAGCCCACAGGGACTAGTGAGCAATGAGCAGTTCTTC. Protein sequence: CASSPQGLVSNEQFF.

The rearrangement links TRBV18 to TRBJ2-7; maybe TRBD1 (5 bases). V was trimmed by 3 bases and J by 3 bases, leaving 15 bases between them. This CDR3 is built from 15 residues. In germline, CDR1 is KGHSH, CDR2 LQKENI. Here the CDR3 DNA reads TGTGCCAGCTCACCCGCAGCCACAGGCTACTACGAGCAGTACTTC. This codes for CASSPAATGYYEQYF. Complete variable domain (other parts from reference TRBV18 and TRBJ2-7): NAGVMQNPRHLVRRRGQEARLRCSPMKGHSHVYWYRQLPEEGLKFMVYLQKENIIDESGMPKERFSAEFPKEGPSILRIQQVVRGDSAAYFCASSPAATGYYEQYFGPGTRLTVT.